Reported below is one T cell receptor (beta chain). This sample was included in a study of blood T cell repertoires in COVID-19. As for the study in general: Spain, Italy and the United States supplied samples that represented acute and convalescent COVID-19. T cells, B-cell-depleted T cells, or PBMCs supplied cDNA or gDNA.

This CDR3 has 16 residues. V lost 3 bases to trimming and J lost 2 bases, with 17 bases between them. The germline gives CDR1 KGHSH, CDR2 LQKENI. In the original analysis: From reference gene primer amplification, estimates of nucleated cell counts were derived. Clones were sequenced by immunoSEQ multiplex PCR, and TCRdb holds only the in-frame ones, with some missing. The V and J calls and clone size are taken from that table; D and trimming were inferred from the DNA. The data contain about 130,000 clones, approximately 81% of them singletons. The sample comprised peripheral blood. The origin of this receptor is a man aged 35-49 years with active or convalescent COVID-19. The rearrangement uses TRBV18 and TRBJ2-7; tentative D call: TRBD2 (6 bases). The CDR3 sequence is CASSPVERAYTYEQYF. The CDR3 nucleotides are TGTGCCAGCTCACCTGTTGAGCGGGCCTACACCTACGAGCAGTACTTC.